This entry lists 12 T cell receptor beta chains sequenced from one sample in a study of cytomegalovirus exposure and HLA in healthy donors. The PCR had 60 Vbeta and 13 Jbeta primers. Sequenced by immunoSEQ multiplex PCR; TCRdb stores in-frame clones only, minus some. Of around 130,000 clones in the sample, approximately 8.8% were seen once. The sequenced material came from PBMCs. The receptors come from a man aged 40-50 years in good health and CMV-seronegative.

Of note for this clone: Sequence at one end of the junction differs from germline and may be a read error. The rearrangement links TRBV2 to TRBJ2-7; 14 bases fit TRBD2. From germline, CDR1 is SNHLY and CDR2 FYNNEI. CDR3 size: 16 residues. Here the CDR3 reads CASMGTSGGSSYEQHF. CDR3 DNA: TGTGCCAGCATGGGGACTAGCGGGGGAAGCTCCTACGAGCAGCACTTC.

This clone was counted between two and nine times. The chain links TRBV20-1 to TRBJ1-2; D might be TRBD1 (5 bases). The CDR3 spans 11 residues. V shed 7 bases and J shed 2 bases, with 8 bases lying between them. Per germline, CDR1 DFQATT and CDR2 SNEGSKA (reference sequence). CDR3 in amino acids: CSGGGNYGYTF. The DNA of the CDR3 is TGCAGTGGCGGGGGAAACTATGGCTACACCTTC.

This clone has a handful of counts. The chain employs TRBV19 and TRBJ1-2, with a tentative D call TRBD1 (6 bases). Germline V gene data show CDR1 as LNHDA and CDR2 as SQIVND (reference sequence). The CDR3 is 12 amino acids. Trimming took off 8 bases at V and 4 bases at J, with 11 bases between the two ends. CDR3 DNA: TGTGCCAGTGAGGGGGACATCTATGGCTACACCTTC. Its protein product is CASEGDIYGYTF.

The chain recombines TRBV7-8 with TRBJ2-2, with TRBD2 as a possible D gene (6 bases). The V gene lost 1 base and the J gene lost 2 bases, with 8 bases spanning the gap. CDR1 and CDR2 from the germline V gene are SGHVS and FQNEAQ. The CDR3 loop spans 15 amino acids. The CDR3, as DNA: TGTGCCAGCAGCTTAGGGGAGGTTAACACCGGGGAGCTGTTTTTT. Translation: CASSLGEVNTGELFF.

The sample holds a few counts of this clone. The V call is TRBV5-1, the J call TRBJ2-3, with TRBD2 matching 7 bases. V trimming: 7 bases; J trimming: 2 bases; junction bases outside the gene matches: 7. The CDR3 is 14 amino acids. Per the germline V gene, CDR1 is SGHRS and CDR2 is YFSETQ. CDR3: CASGVGGFTDTQYF. CDR3 nucleotide sequence: TGCGCCAGCGGGGTGGGGGGGTTCACAGATACGCAGTATTTT.

Only a few counts were recorded for this clone. The gene calls are TRBV19 and TRBJ2-7; 7 nucleotides align to TRBD1. In germline, CDR1 is LNHDA, CDR2 SQIVND (reference sequence). Unmatched junction bases numbered 2, after V lost 5 bases and J lost 1 base. The CDR3 sequence is 13 residues long. For the CDR3, the DNA is TGTGCCAGTAGTGCGACAGGGTCCTACGAGCAGTACTTC. It is translated as CASSATGSYEQYF.

A word on this clone: The sample holds other DNA sequences that translate to the same CDR3. In nucleotides, the CDR3 is TGTGCCAGCACAGGGGGAAGGGAGGAAGTCTACACCTTC. This translates into CASTGGREEVYTF. This rearrangement joins TRBV13 to TRBJ1-2; 7 bases match TRBD1. Germline CDR1 reads PRHDT; CDR2 reads FYEKMQ (reference sequence). The CDR3 has 13 amino acids. V lost 7 bases to trimming and J lost 10 bases; unmatched junction nucleotides: 12.

In the case of this clone: Its ends do not fully match the called genes, so a read error is possible. The sample holds other DNA sequences that translate to the same CDR3. The chain links TRBV7-2 to TRBJ2-7; unclear D gene. Germline V gives CDR1 SGHTA, CDR2 FQGNSA. The length of the CDR3 is 13 residues. CDR3 region: CASSLARMADQYF. The CDR3 DNA follows: TGTGCCAGTAGCTTAGCAAGGATGGCGGATCAGTACTTC.

This clone was detected a few times. This chain links TRBV11-2 with TRBJ2-1; D is uncertain. Germline values: CDR1 SGHAT, CDR2 FQNNGV. Trimming removed 5 bases at V and 10 bases at J, with 18 bases between. The CDR3 runs to 14 residues. CDR3 bases: TGTGCCAGCAGCCCCTTTCCCGCAGGTCAGGAGCAGTTCTTC. Amino acid sequence: CASSPFPAGQEQFF.

This chain connects TRBV18 to TRBJ1-6, with 9 bases aligning to TRBD1. V dropped 5 bases and J dropped 6; count of bases not matched to a gene: 8. CDR3 length equals 16 residues. CDR1 is KGHSH and CDR2 is LQKENI in the germline V gene. The DNA of the CDR3 is TGTGCCAGCTCATTCTCCCGGGACAGGGCTAATTCACCCCTCCACTTT. Encoded protein: CASSFSRDRANSPLHF.

The chain couples TRBV27 to TRBJ2-5, with 8 bases matching TRBD1. The better agreement between TRBJ2-7 and the DNA end casts doubt on the J call. Germline V gene lookup returns CDR1 MNHEY and CDR2 SMNVEV (reference sequence). The CDR3 totals 14 residues. CDR3 in amino acids: CASRPQGGGYEQYF. The CDR3 nucleotides are TGTGCCAGCAGACCACAGGGGGGAGGCTACGAGCAGTACTTC.

A few counts support this clone. V is TRBV5-5 and J is TRBJ1-1; no clear D. V shed 1 base and J shed 3 bases, with 10 bases lying between them. CDR1 SGHKS and CDR2 YYEKEE come from the germline V gene (reference sequence). The CDR3 length is 14 residues. Written as DNA, the CDR3 is TGTGCCAGCAGCTTGTTCCATCGGGACACTGAAGCTTTCTTT. Amino acids: CASSLFHRDTEAFF. Filled out from reference TRBV5-5 and TRBJ1-1, the complete variable domain reads DAGVTQSPTHLIKTRGQQVTLRCSPISGHKSVSWYQQVLGQGPQFIFQYYEKEERGRGNFPDRFSARQFPNYSSELNVNALLLGDSALYLCASSLFHRDTEAFFGQGTRLTVV.